This record looks at one T cell receptor beta chain sequence and its context. This clonotype was observed a handful of times. This receptor's antigen is unknown. No base quality information exists; no much larger clone differs at one position. Including the terminal cysteine and phenylalanine, the CDR3 comprises 15 residues. Just CDR3 DNA is preserved here, 45 bases in frame from base 1. The V and J ends are trimmed by 5 bases and 3 bases, leaving 17 bases between them. Taken from the germline V gene, the CDR1 and CDR2 loops are SGHAT and FQNNGV. Library method: RT-PCR. Sequencing took place on an Illumina HiSeq 2500. Using fastp at Q25 and MiXCR, TCRdb reprocessed the public reads and kept productive beta chains. Identical CDR3 proteins give one entry, which carries the most common genes and DNA. Within this sample are some 500,000 distinct CDR3 sequences, with roughly 23% of them counted one time only. Clones ranked in the top ten supply 1.5% to 2% of the sample.

This entry comes from a study of response to subunit inactivated influenza vaccine (dated by TCRdb to the late 2010s). About the study as a whole: The study used deep quantitative T cell receptor repertoire profiling to track responses to a trivalent subunit inactivated influenza vaccine.

General findings and caveats noted by the study authors: The authors suggested that each seasonal influenza vaccination may recruit only a limited number of new T cells.

The sequence came from a man over 45 who received an inactivated influenza vaccine. Donor details come from another sample of the same person, matched by shared clones. The specimen was CD4+ T cells sorted from PBMCs, collected about 5 days after vaccination. Here the chain combines TRBV11-2 and TRBJ2-7; a confident D gene designation cannot be given. The DNA sequence is as follows: TGTGCCAGCAGCCTACCAAAAGGAAGGAACTACGAGCAGTACTTC. Translated, this is CASSLPKGRNYEQYF.